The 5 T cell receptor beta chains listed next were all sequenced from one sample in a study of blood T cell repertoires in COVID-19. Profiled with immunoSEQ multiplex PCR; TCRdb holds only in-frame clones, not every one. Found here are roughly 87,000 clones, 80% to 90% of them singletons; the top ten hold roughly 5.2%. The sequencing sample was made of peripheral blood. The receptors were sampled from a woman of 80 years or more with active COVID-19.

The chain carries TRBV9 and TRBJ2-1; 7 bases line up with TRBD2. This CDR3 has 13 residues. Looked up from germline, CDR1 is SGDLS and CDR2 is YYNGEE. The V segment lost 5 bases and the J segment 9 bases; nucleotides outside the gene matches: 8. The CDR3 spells CASSAYERGEQFF. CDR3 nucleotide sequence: TGTGCCAGCAGTGCGTACGAGCGGGGTGAGCAGTTCTTC.

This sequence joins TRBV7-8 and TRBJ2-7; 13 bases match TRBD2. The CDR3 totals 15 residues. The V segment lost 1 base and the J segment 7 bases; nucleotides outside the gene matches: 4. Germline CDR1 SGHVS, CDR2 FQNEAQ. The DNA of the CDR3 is TGTGCCAGCAGCTTAGTCGGACTAGCGGGAGAAGAGCAGTACTTC. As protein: CASSLVGLAGEEQYF.

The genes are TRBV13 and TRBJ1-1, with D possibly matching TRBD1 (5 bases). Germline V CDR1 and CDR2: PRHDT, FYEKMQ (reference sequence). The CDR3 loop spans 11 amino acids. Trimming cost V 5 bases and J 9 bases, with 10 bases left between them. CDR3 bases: TGTGCCAGCAGCGCAGGGAATAAAGCTTTCTTT. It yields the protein CASSAGNKAFF.

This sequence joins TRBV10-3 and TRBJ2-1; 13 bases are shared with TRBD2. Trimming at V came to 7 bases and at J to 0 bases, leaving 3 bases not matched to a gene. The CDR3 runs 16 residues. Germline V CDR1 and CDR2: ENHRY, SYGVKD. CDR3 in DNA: TGTGCCATCACAGGACTAGCGGGGGTCTCCTACAATGAGCAGTTCTTC. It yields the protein CAITGLAGVSYNEQFF.

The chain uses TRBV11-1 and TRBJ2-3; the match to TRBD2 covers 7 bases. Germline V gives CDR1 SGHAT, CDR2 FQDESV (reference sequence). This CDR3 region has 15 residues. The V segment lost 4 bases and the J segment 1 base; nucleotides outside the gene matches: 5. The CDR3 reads CASSSTSERTDTQYF. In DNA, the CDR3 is TGTGCCAGCAGCTCTACTAGCGAACGCACAGATACGCAGTATTTT.